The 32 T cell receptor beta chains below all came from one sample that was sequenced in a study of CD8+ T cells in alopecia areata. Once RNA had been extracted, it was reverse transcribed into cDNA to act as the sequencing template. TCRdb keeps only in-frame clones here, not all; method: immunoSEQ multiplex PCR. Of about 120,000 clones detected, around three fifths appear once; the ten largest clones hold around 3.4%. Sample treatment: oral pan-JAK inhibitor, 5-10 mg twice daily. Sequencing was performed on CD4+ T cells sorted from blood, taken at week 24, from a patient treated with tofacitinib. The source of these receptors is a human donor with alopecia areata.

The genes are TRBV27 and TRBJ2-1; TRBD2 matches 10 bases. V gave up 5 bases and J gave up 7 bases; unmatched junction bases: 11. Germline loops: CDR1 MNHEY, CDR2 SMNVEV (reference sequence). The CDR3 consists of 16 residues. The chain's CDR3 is CASSNTGTSVANEQFF. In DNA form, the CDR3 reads TGTGCCAGCAGTAACACGGGGACTAGCGTAGCGAATGAGCAGTTCTTC.

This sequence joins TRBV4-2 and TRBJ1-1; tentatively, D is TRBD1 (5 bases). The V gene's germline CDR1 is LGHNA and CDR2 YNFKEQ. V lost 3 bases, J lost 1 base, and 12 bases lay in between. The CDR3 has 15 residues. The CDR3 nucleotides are TGTGCCAGCAGCCACCTCATGACAGCGAACACTGAAGCTTTCTTT. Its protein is CASSHLMTANTEAFF.

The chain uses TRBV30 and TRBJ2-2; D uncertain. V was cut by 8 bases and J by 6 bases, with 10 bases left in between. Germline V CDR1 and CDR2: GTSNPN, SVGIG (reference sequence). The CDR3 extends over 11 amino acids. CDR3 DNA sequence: TGTGCCCCCATCTCGGCCGGGGAGCTGTTTTTT. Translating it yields CAPISAGELFF.

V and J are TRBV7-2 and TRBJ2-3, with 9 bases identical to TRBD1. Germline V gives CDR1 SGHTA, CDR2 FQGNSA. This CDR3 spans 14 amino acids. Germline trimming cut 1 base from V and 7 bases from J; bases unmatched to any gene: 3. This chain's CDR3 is CASSLDRGRNTQYF. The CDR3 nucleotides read TGTGCCAGCAGCTTAGACAGGGGGCGAAATACGCAGTATTTT.

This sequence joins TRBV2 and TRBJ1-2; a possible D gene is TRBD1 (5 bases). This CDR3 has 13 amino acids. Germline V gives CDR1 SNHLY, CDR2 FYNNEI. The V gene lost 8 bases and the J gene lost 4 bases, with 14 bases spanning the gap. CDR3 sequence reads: CASWQGSSYGYTF. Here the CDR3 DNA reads TGTGCCAGCTGGCAGGGAAGTAGCTATGGCTACACCTTC.

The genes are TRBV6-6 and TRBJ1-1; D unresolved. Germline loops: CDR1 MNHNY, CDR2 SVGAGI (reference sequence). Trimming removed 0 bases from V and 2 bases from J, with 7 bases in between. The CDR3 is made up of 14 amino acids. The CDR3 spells CASSYSRSNTEAFF. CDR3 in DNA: TGTGCCAGCAGTTACTCGAGATCAAACACTGAAGCTTTCTTT.

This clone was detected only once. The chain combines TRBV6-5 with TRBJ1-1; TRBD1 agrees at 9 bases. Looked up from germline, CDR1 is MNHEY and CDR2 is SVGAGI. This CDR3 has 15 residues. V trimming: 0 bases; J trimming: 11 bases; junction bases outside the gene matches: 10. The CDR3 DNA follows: TGTGCCAGCAGTTACTCGGGGACAGGGAAGTTTTTGGCTTTCTTT. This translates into CASSYSGTGKFLAFF.

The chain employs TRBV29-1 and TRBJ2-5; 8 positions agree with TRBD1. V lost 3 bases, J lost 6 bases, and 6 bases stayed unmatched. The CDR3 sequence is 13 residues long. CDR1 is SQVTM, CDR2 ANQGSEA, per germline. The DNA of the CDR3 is TGCAGCGTTGATGGACAGGGAGCAAAGACCCAGTACTTC. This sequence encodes CSVDGQGAKTQYF.

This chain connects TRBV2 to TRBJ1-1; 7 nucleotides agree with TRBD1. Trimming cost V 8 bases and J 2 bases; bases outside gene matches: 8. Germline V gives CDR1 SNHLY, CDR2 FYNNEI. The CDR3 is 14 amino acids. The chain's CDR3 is CASGLGQRNTEAFF. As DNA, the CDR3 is TGTGCCAGCGGCCTGGGACAGAGAAACACTGAAGCTTTCTTT.

The CDR3 reads CASSQDAQVNTGELFF. Here the CDR3 DNA reads TGCGCCAGCAGCCAAGATGCCCAGGTCAACACCGGGGAGCTGTTTTTT. The V gene is TRBV4-3, the J gene TRBJ2-2; D gene uncertain. The germline CDR1 and CDR2 sequences are LGHNA and YSLEER. Trimming left V 0 bases short and J 2 bases short, with 10 bases between. This CDR3 spans 16 amino acids.

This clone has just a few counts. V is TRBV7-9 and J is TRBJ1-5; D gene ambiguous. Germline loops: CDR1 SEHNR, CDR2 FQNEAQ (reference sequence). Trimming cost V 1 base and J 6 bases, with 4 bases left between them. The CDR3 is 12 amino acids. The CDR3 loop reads CASSLGTQPQHF. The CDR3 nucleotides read TGTGCCAGCAGCTTAGGGACTCAGCCCCAGCATTTT.

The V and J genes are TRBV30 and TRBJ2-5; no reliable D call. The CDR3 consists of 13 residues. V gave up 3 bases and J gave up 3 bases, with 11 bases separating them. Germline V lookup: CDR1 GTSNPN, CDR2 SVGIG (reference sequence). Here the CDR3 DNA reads TGTGCCTGGAGGTGGGCCGTCAAAGAGACCCAGTACTTC. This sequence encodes CAWRWAVKETQYF. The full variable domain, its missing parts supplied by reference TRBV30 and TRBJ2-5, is SQTIHQWPATLVQPVGSPLSLECTVEGTSNPNLYWYRQAAGRGLQLLFYSVGIGQISSEVPQNLSASRPQDRQFILSSKKLLLSDSGFYLCAWRWAVKETQYFGPGTRLLVL.

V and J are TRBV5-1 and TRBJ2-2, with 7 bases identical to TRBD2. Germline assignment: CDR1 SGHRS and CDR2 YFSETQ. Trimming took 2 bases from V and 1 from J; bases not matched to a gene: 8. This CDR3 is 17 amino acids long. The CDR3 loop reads CASSFGLTSLNTGELFF. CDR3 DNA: TGCGCCAGCAGCTTCGGGTTGACTAGCCTGAACACCGGGGAGCTGTTTTTT. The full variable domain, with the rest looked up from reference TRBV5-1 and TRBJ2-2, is KAGVTQTPRYLIKTRGQQVTLSCSPISGHRSVSWYQQTPGQGLQFLFEYFSETQRNKGNFPGRFSGRQFSNSRSEMNVSTLELGDSALYLCASSFGLTSLNTGELFFGEGSRLTVL.

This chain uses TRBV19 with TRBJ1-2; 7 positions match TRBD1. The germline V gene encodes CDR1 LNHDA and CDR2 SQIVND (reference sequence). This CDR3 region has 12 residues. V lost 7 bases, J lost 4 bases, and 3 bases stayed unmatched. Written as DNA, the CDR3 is TGTGCCAGTACCCCAGGGGGCTATGGCTACACCTTC. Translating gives CASTPGGYGYTF.

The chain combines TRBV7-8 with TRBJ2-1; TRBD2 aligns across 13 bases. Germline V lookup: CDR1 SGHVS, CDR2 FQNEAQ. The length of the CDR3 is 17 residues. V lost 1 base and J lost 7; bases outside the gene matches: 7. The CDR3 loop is CASSLVGGTSGVNEQFF. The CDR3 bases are TGTGCCAGCAGCTTAGTTGGAGGGACTAGCGGGGTGAATGAGCAGTTCTTC.

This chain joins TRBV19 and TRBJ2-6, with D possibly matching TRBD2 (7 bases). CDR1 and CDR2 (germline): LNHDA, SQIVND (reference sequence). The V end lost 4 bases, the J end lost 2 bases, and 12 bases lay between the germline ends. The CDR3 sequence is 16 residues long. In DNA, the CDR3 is TGTGCCAGTAGTAGGACGGGGGGCGCTGGGGCCAACGTCCTGACTTTC. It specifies CASSRTGGAGANVLTF.

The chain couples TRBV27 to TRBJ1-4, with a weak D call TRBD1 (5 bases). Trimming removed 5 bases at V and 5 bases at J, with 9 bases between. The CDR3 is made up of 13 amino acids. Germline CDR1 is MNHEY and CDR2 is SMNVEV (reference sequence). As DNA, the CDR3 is TGTGCCAGCAGTATCAGACAGAATGAAAAACTGTTTTTT. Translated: CASSIRQNEKLFF.

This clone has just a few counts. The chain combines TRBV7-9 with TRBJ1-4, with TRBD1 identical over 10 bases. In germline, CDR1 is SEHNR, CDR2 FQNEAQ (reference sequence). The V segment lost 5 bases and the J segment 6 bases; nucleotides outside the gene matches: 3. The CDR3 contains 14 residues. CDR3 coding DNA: TGTGCCAGCAGCCAGGACAGGGGGGATGAAAAACTGTTTTTT. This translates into CASSQDRGDEKLFF.

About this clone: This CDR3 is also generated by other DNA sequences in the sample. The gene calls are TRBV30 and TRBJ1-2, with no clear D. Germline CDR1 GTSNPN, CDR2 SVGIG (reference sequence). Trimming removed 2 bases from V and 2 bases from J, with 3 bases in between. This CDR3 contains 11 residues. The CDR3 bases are TGTGCCTGGAGTTCGAACTATGGCTACACCTTC. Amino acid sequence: CAWSSNYGYTF.

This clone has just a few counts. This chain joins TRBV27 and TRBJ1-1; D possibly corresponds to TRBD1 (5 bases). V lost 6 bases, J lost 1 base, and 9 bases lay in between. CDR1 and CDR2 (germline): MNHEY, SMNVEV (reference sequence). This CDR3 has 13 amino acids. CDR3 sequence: CASSWQGNTEAFF. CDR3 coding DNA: TGTGCCAGCAGCTGGCAGGGGAACACTGAAGCTTTCTTT.

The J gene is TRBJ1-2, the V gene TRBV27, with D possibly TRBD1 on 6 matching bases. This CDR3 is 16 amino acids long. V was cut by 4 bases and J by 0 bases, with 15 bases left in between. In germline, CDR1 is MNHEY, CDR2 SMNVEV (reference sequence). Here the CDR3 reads CASSSGQQYSNYGYTF. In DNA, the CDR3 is TGTGCCAGCAGTTCAGGACAGCAGTACTCTAACTATGGCTACACCTTC.

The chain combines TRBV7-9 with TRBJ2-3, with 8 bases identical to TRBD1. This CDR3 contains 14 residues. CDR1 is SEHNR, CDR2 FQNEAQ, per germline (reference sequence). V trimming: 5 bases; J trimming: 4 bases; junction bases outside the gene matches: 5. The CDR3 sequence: CASSDRGGADTQYF. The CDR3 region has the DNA TGTGCCAGCAGCGACAGGGGTGGTGCAGATACGCAGTATTTT.

CDR3 DNA: TGTGCCAGCAGCTCGGCGGGACTAGCGGGGAGGAGGGCAGACAATGAGCAGTTCTTC. Residues: CASSSAGLAGRRADNEQFF. The chain recombines TRBV7-2 with TRBJ2-1; the match to TRBD2 covers 13 bases. Germline CDR1 reads SGHTA; CDR2 reads FQGNSA. With 4 bases clipped from V and 5 bases from J, the junction kept 14 bases outside the gene matches. This CDR3 has 19 residues. Drawing the rest from reference TRBV7-2 and TRBJ2-1, the complete variable domain is GAGVSQSPSNKVTEKGKDVELRCDPISGHTALYWYRQSLGQGLEFLIYFQGNSAPDKSGLPSDRFSAERTGGSVSTLTIQRTQQEDSAVYLCASSSAGLAGRRADNEQFFGPGTRLTVL.

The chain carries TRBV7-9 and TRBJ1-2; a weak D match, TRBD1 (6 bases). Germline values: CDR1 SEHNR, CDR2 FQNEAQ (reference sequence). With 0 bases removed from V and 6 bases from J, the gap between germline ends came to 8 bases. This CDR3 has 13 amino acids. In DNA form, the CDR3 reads TGTGCCAGCAGCTTAGCGGGGGGCGATGGCTACACCTTC. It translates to CASSLAGGDGYTF.

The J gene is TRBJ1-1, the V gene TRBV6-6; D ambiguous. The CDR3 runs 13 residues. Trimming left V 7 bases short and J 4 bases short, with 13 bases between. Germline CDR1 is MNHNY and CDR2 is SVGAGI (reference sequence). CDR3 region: CASTPSLGTEAFF. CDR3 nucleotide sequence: TGTGCCAGCACCCCCTCATTGGGCACTGAAGCTTTCTTT.

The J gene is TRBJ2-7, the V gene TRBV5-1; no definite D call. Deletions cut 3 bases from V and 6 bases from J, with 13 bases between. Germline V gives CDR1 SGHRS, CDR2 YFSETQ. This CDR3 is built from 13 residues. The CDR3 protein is CASSSGSLGEQYF. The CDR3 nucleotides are TGCGCCAGCAGCTCGGGCAGTCTGGGCGAGCAGTACTTC.

CDR3 bases: TGTGCCAGCAGTTACACCGGGGGAGTTCGCAATTCACCCCTCCACTTT. This encodes CASSYTGGVRNSPLHF. The chain links TRBV6-5 to TRBJ1-6; a possible D gene is TRBD1 (5 bases). Trimming removed 2 bases from V and 7 bases from J, with 15 bases in between. CDR3 size: 16 residues. The germline gives CDR1 MNHEY, CDR2 SVGAGI.

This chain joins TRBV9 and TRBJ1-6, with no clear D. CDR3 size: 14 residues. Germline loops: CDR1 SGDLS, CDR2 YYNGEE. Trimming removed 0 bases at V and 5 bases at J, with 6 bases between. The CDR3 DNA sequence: TGTGCCAGCAGCGTAGAAGTCGATAATTCACCCCTCCACTTT. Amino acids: CASSVEVDNSPLHF.

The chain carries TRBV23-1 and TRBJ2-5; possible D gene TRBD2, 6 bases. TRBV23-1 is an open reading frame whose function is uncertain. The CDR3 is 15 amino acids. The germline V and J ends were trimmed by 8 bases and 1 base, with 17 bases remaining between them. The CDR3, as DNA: TGCGCCAGCCCACCCCCCGGGGGATTCCAAGAGACCCAGTACTTC. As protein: CASPPPGGFQETQYF.

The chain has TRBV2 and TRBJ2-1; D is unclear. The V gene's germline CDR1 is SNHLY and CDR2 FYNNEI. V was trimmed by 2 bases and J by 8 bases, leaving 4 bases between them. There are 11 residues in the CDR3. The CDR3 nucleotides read TGTGCCAGCAGTGAAAACCATGAGCAGTTCTTC. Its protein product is CASSENHEQFF.

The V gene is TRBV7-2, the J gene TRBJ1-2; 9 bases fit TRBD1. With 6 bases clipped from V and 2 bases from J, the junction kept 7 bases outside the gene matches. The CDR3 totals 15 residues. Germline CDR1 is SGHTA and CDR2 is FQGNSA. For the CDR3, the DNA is TGTGCCAGCAGTTTCACAGGGGGCGAAAACTATGGCTACACCTTC. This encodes CASSFTGGENYGYTF.

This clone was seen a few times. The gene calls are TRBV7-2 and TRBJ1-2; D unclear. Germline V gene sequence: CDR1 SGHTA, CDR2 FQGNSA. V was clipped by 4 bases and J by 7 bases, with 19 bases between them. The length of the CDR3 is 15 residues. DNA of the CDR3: TGTGCCAGCAGCTCCTATTCGGACTCTATCGGTGGCTACACCTTC. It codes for CASSSYSDSIGGYTF.